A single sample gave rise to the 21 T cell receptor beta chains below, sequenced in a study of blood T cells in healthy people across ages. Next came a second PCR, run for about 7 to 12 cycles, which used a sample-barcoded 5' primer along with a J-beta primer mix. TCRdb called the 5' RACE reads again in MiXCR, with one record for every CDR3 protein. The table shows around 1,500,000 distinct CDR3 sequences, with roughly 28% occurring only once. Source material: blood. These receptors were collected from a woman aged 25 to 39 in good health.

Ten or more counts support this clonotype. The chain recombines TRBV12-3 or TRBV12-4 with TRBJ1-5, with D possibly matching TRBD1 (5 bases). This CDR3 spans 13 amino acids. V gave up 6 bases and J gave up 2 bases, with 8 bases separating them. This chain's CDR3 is CASSRGGNQPQHF. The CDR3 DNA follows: TGTGCCAGCAGCCGGGGGGGCAATCAGCCCCAGCATTTT.

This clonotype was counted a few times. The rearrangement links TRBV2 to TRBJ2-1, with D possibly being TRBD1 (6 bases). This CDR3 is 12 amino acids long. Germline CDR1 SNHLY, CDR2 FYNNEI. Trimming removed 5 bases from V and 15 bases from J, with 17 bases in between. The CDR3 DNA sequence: TGTGCCAGCAGTTCGCCGGGACAAAAATGGTTCTTC. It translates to CASSSPGQKWFF.

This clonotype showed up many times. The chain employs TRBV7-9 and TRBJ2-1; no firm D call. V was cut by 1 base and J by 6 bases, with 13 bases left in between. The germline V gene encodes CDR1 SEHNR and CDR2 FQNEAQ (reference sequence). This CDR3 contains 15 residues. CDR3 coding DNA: TGTGCCAGCAGCTTAGACTCGGGCCGCCGCAATGAGCAGTTCTTC. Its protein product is CASSLDSGRRNEQFF.

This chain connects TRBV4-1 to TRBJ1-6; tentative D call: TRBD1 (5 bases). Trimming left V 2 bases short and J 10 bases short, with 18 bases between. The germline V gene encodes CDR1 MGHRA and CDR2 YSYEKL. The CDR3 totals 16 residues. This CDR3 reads CASSQTNQGRDSPLHF. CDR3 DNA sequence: TGCGCCAGCAGCCAAACGAACCAGGGACGCGACTCACCCCTCCACTTT.

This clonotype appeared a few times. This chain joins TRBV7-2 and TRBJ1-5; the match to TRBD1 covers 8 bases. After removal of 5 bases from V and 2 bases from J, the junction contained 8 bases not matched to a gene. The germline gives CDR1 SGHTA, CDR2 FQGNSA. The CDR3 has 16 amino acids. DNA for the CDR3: TGTGCCAGCAGCCCAGGGGGCAGGAGGGGCAATCAGCCCCAGCATTTT. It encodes CASSPGGRRGNQPQHF.

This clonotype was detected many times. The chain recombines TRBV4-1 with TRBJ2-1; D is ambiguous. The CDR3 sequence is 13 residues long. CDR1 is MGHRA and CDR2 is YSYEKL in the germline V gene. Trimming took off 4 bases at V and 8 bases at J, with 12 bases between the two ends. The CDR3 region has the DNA TGCGCCAGCAGCCCAAATTTTGATGATGAGCAGTTCTTC. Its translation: CASSPNFDDEQFF.

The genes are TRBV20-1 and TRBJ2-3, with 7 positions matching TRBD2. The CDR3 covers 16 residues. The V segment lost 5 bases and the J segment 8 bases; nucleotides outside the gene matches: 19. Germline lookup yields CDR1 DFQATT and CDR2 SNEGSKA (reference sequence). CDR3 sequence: CSAPLTGTTGVGTQYF. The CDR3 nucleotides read TGCAGTGCTCCCTTAACCGGGACTACGGGAGTGGGTACGCAGTATTTT.

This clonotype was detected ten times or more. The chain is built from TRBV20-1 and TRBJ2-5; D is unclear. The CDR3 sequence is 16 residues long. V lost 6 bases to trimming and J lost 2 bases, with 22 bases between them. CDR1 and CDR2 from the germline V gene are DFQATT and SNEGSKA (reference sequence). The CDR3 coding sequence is TGCAGTGCCTCCCCCCCGACACCTTGGGGTCAAGAGACCCAGTACTTC. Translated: CSASPPTPWGQETQYF.

CDR3 coding DNA: TGCAGTGCCCGACCGAGGGACAAGAACTATGGCTACACCTTC. Amino acid sequence: CSARPRDKNYGYTF. The chain recombines TRBV20-1 with TRBJ1-2, with D tentatively TRBD1 (6 bases). Germline V gives CDR1 DFQATT, CDR2 SNEGSKA (reference sequence). This CDR3 is built from 14 residues. Trimming pared 6 bases from V and 2 bases from J, leaving 16 bases between.

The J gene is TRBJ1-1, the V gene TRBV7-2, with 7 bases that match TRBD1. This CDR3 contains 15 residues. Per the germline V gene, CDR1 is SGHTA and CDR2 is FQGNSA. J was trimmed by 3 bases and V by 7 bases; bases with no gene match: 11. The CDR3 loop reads CASTTGSRGDTEAFF. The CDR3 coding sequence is TGTGCCAGCACCACTGGGAGCAGGGGGGACACTGAAGCTTTCTTT.

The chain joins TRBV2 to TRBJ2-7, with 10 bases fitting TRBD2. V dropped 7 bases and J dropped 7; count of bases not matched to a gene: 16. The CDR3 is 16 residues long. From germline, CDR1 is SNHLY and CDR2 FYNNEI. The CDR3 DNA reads TGTGCCAGCATCATAAGGGGGCCTAGCGGGGGCGGTGAGCAGTACTTC. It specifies CASIIRGPSGGGEQYF.

The CDR3 nucleotides read TGCAGTGCTAGAGAGGGGGGGATGAACGAGCAGTACTTC. It specifies CSAREGGMNEQYF. The chain employs TRBV20-1 and TRBJ2-7; TRBD2 aligns across 7 bases. The J segment lost 5 bases and the V segment lost 0 bases, leaving 4 bases of the junction unmatched. The CDR3 totals 13 residues. The germline V gene encodes CDR1 DFQATT and CDR2 SNEGSKA (reference sequence).

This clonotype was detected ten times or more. The CDR3 DNA reads TGTGCCAGCAGTTTATCGGACAATGTTAACTATGGCTACACCTTC. Translation gives CASSLSDNVNYGYTF. The chain employs TRBV28 and TRBJ1-2; D perhaps matches TRBD1 (5 bases). The CDR3 totals 15 residues. V lost 1 base to trimming and J lost 1 base, with 10 bases between them. CDR1 and CDR2 from the germline V gene are MDHEN and SYDVKM.

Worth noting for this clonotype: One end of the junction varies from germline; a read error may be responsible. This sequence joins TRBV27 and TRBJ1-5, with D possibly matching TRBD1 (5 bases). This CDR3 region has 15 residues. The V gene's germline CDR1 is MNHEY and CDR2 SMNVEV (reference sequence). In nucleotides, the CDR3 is TGTACCAGCAGCCCAAGGACACAGGGCAATCAGCCCCAGCATTTT. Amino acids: CTSSPRTQGNQPQHF.

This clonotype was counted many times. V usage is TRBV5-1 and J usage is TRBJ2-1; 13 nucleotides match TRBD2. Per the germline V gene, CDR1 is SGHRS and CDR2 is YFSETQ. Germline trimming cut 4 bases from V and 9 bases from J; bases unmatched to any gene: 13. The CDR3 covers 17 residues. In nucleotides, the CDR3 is TGCGCCAGCAGCCCCGGGACTAGCGGGGCGCGGTTGACTGAGCAGTTCTTC. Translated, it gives CASSPGTSGARLTEQFF.

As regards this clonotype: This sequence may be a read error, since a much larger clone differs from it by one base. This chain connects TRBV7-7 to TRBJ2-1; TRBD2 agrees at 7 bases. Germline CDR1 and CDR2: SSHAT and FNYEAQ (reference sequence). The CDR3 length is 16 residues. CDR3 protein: CVSSPGQQRGYNEQFF. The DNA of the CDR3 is TGTGTCAGCAGCCCCGGTCAGCAGCGGGGCTACAATGAGCAGTTCTTC.

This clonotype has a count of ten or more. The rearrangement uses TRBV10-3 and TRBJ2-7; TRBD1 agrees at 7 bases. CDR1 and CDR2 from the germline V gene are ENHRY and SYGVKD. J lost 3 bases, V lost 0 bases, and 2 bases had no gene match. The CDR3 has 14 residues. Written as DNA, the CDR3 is TGTGCCATCAGTGAGTCGACAGGGTTCTACGAGCAGTACTTC. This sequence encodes CAISESTGFYEQYF.

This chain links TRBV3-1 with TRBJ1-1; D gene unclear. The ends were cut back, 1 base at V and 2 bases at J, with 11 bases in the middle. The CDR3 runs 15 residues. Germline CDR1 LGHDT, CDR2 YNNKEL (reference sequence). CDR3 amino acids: CASSQGIIANTEAFF. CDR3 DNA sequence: TGTGCCAGCAGCCAAGGAATAATAGCTAACACTGAAGCTTTCTTT. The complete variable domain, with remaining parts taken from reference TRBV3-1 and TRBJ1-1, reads DTAVSQTPKYLVTQMGNDKSIKCEQNLGHDTMYWYKQDSKKFLKIMFSYNNKELIINETVPNRFSPKSPDKAHLNLHINSLELGDSAVYFCASSQGIIANTEAFFGQGTRLTVV.

In DNA, the CDR3 is TGTGCCAGCTCACCACGCATACAGGGTTCAGATACGCAGTATTTT. Its protein is CASSPRIQGSDTQYF. The genes are TRBV18 and TRBJ2-3; possibly TRBD1 for D (6 bases). Germline V gene data show CDR1 as KGHSH and CDR2 as LQKENI. The CDR3 is made up of 15 amino acids. Trimming left V 1 base short and J 4 bases short, with 12 bases between.

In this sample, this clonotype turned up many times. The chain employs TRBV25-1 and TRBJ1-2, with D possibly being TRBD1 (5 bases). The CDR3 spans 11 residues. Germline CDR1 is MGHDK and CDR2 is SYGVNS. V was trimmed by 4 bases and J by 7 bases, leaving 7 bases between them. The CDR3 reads CASSGGPGYTF. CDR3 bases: TGTGCCAGCAGTGGGGGACCTGGCTACACCTTC.

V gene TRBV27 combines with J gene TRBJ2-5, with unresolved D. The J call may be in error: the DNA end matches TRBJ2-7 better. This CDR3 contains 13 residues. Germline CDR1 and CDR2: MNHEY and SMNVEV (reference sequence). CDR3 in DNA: TGTGCCAGTAAGGGTAGTAATGAAGACGAGCAGTACTTC. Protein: CASKGSNEDEQYF.